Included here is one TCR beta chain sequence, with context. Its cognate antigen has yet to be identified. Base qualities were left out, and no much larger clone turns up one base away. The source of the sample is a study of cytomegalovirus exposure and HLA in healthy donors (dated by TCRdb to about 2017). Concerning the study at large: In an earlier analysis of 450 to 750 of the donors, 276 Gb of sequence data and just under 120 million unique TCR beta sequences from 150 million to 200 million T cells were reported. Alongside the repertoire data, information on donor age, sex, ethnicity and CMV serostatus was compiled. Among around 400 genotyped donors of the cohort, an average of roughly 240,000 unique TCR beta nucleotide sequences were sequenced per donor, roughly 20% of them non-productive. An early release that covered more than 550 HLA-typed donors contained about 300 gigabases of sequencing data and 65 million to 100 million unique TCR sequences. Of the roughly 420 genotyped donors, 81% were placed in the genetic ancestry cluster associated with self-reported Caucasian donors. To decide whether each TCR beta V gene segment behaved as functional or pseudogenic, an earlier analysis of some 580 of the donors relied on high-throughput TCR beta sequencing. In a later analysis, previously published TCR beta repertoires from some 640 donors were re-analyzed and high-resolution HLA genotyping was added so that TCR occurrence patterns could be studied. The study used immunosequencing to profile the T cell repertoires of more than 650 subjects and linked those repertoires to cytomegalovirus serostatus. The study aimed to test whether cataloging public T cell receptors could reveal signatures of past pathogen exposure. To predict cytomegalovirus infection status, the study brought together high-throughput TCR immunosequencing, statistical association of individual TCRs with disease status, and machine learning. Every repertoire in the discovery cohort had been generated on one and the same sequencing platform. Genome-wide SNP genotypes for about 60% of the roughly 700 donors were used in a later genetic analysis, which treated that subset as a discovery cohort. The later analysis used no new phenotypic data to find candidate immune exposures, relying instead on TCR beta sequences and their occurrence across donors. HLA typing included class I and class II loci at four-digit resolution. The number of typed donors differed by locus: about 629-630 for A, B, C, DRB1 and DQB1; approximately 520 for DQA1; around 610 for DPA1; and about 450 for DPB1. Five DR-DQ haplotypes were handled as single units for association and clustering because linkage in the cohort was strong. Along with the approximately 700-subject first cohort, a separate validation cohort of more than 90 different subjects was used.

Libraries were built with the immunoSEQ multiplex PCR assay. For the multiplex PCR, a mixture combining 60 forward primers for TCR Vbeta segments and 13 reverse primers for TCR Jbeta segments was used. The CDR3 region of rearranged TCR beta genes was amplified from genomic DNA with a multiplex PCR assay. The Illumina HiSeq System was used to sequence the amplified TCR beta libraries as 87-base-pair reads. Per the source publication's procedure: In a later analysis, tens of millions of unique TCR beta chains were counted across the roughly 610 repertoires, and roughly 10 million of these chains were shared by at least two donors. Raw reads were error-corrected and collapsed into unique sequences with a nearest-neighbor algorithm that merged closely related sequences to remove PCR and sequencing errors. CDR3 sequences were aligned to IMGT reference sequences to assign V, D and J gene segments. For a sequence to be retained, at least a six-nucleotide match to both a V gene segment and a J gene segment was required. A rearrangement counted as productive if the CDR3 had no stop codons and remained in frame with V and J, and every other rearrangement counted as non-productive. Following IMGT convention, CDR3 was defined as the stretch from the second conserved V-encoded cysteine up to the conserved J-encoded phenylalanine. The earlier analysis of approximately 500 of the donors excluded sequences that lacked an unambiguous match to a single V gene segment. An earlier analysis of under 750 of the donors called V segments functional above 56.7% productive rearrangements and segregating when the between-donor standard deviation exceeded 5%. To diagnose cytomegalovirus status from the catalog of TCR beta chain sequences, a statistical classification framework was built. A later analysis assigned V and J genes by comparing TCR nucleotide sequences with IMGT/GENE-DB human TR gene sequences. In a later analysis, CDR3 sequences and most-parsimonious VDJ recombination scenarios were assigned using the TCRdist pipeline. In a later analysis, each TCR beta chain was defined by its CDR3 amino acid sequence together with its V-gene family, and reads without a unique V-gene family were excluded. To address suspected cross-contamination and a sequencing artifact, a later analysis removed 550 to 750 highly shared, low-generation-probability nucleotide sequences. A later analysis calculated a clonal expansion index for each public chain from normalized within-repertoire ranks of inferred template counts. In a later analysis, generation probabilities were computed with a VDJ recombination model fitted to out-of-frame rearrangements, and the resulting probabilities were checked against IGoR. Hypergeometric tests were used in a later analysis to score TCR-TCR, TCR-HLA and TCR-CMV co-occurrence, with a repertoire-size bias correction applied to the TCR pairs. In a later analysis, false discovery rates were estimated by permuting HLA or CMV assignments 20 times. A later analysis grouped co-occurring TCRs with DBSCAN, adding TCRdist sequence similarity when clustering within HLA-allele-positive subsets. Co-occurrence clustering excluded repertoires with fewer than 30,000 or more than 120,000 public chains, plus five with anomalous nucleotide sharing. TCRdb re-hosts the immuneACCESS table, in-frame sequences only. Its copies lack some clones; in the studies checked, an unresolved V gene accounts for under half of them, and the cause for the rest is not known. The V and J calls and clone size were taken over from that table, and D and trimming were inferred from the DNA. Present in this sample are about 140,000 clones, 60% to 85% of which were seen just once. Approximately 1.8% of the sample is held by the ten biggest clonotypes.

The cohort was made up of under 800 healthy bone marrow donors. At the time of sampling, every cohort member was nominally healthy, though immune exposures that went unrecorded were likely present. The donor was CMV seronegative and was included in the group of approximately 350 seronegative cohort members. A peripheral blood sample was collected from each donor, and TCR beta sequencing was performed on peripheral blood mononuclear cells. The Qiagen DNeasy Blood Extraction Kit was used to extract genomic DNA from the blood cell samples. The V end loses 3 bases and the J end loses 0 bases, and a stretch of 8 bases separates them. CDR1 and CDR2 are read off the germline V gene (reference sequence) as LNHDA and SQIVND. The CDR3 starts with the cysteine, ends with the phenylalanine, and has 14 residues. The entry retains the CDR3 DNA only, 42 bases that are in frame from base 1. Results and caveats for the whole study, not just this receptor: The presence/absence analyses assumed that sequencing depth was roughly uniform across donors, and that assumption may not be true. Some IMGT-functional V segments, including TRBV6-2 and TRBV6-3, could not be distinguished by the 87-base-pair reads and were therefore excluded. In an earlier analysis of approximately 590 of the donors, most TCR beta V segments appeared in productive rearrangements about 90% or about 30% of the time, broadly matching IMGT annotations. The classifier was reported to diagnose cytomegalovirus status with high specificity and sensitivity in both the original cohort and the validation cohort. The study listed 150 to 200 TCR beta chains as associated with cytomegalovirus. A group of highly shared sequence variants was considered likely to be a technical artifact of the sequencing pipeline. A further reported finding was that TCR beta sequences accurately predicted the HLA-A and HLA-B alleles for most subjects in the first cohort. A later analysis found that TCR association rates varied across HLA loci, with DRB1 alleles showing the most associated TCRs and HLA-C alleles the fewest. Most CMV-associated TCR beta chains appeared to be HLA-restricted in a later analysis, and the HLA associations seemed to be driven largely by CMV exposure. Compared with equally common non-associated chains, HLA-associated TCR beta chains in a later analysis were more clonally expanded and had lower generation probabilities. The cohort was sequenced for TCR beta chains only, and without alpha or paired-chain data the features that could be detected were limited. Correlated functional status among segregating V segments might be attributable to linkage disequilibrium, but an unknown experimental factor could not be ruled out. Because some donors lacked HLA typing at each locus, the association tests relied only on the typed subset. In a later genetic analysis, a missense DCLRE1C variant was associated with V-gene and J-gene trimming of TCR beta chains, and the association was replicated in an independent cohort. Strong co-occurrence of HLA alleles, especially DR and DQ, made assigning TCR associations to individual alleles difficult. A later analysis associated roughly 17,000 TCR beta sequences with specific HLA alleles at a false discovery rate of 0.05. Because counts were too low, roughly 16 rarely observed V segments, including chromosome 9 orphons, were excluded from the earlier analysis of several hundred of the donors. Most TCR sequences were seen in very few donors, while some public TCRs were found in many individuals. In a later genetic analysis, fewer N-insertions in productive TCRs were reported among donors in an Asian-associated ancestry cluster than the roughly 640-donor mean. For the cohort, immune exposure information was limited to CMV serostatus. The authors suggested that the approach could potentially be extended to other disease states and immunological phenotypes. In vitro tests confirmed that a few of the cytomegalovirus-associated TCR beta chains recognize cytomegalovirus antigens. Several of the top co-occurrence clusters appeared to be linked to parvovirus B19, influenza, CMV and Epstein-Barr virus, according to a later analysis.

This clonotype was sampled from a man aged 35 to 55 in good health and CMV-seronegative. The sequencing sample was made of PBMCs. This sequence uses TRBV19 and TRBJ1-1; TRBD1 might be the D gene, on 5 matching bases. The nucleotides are TGTGCCAGTAGTATTAGGGGCGTGAACACTGAAGCTTTCTTT. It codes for CASSIRGVNTEAFF.